Listed below are T cell receptor beta chains from one sample, sequenced in a study of T cell responses to AZD1222 COVID-19 vaccine. Repertoires were generated with immunoSEQ multiplex PCR, while TCRdb's copy carries only in-frame clones and drops some. Counted here are 150,000 to 200,000 clones, 90% to 95% occurring once; the ten biggest clones make up under 2%. The sample here was peripheral blood, taken 28 days after the second AZD1222 dose. All receptors come from an adult who received the AZD1222 COVID-19 vaccine. Each CDR3 is given with its conserved first and last residue. The D gene is left open where the match is weak. The size field is filled for only some rows; it gives once, few, many or a size class.

size: once
J: TRBJ1-1
D: NA
V: TRBV13
CDR3: CASSTQVLGGTEAFF
DNA: TGTGCCAGCAGCACGCAGGTGTTGGGCGGGACTGAAGCTTTCTTT

size: NA
J: TRBJ2-2
D: TRBD1
V: TRBV2
CDR3: CASGQGTTGELFF
DNA: TGTGCCAGTGGACAGGGCACCACCGGGGAGCTGTTTTTT

size: once
J: TRBJ2-5
D: NA
V: TRBV11-3
CDR3: CASSLEIAGAQYF
DNA: TGTGCCAGCAGCTTAGAGATTGCAGGGGCCCAGTACTTC

size: few
J: TRBJ1-1
D: TRBD1
V: TRBV5-3
CDR3: CARRDREMNTEAFF
DNA: TGTGCCAGAAGGGACAGGGAAATGAACACTGAAGCTTTCTTT

size: NA
J: TRBJ1-6
D: NA
V: TRBV9
CDR3: CASSLGQGGSPLHF
DNA: TGTGCCAGCTCCTTAGGGCAGGGTGGTTCACCCCTCCACTTT

size: NA
J: TRBJ1-2
D: TRBD1
V: TRBV28
CDR3: CASSTTGGANYGYTF
DNA: TGTGCCAGCAGTACTACAGGGGGCGCTAACTATGGCTACACCTTC

size: NA
J: TRBJ1-2
D: NA
V: TRBV3-1/TRBV3-2
CDR3: CASSHRQGKGYTF
DNA: TGTGCCAGCAGCCATAGGCAAGGGAAAGGCTACACCTTC

size: NA
J: TRBJ1-5
D: TRBD1
V: TRBV3-1/TRBV3-2
CDR3: CASSHRQGINYSNQPQHF
DNA: TGTGCCAGCAGCCATAGACAGGGAATAAATTATAGCAATCAGCCCCAGCATTTT

size: NA
J: TRBJ1-5
D: NA
V: TRBV27
CDR3: CASSSTVNSNQPQHF
DNA: TGTGCCAGCAGTTCGACAGTAAATAGCAATCAGCCCCAGCATTTT

size: NA
J: TRBJ2-5
D: TRBD2
V: TRBV5-1
CDR3: CASSPQRGDQETQYF
DNA: TGCGCCAGCAGCCCCCAACGGGGGGACCAAGAGACCCAGTACTTC

size: NA
J: TRBJ1-6
D: TRBD1
V: TRBV3-1/TRBV3-2
CDR3: CASSQEGQGRGNSPLHF
DNA: TGTGCCAGCAGCCAAGAGGGACAGGGCCGAGGGAATTCACCCCTCCACTTT

size: NA
J: TRBJ1-6
D: NA
V: TRBV19
CDR3: CASSIPGRINSPLHF
DNA: TGTGCCAGTAGTATCCCGGGACGGATTAATTCACCCCTCCACTTT

size: once
J: TRBJ1-4
D: NA
V: TRBV6-5
CDR3: CASSYSYRGRYEKLFF
DNA: TGTGCCAGCAGTTACTCGTACCGGGGGCGATACGAAAAACTGTTTTTT

size: NA
J: TRBJ2-3
D: TRBD2
V: TRBV6-2/TRBV6-3
CDR3: CASSRSLAGIDTQYF
DNA: TGTGCCAGCAGTAGATCACTAGCGGGCATAGATACGCAGTATTTT

size: NA
J: TRBJ1-2
D: TRBD1
V: TRBV19
CDR3: CATRDREGYTF
DNA: TGTGCGACGAGGGACAGGGAAGGCTACACCTTC

size: NA
J: TRBJ2-1
D: NA
V: TRBV4-1
CDR3: CASSQLPHPESAYNEQFF
DNA: TGCGCCAGCAGCCAACTTCCACACCCGGAGTCGGCCTACAATGAGCAGTTCTTC

size: once
J: TRBJ1-4
D: NA
V: TRBV14
CDR3: CASSQDRVNEKLFF
DNA: TGTGCCAGCAGCCAAGACAGGGTCAACGAAAAACTGTTTTTT

size: NA
J: TRBJ2-7
D: NA
V: TRBV9
CDR3: CASSADGTYEQYF
DNA: TGTGCCAGCAGCGCGGACGGGACCTACGAGCAGTACTTC

size: NA
J: TRBJ1-3
D: NA
V: TRBV28
CDR3: CASRISSGNTIYF
DNA: TGTGCCAGCAGGATCAGCTCTGGAAACACCATATATTTT

size: NA
J: TRBJ1-2
D: TRBD1
V: TRBV7-9
CDR3: CASSPAGTGGHGYTF
DNA: TGTGCCAGCAGCCCCGCCGGGACAGGGGGCCATGGCTACACCTTC

size: NA
J: TRBJ2-3
D: TRBD2
V: TRBV6-5
CDR3: CASRGTSGKKDTQYF
DNA: TGTGCCAGCAGAGGGACTAGCGGGAAGAAAGATACGCAGTATTTT

size: NA
J: TRBJ1-2
D: NA
V: TRBV5-1
CDR3: CASSLEFSTEDYTF
DNA: TGCGCCAGCAGCTTGGAATTCTCGACAGAAGACTACACCTTC

size: NA
J: TRBJ2-3
D: NA
V: TRBV9
CDR3: CASSVGGTTDTQYF
DNA: TGTGCCAGCAGCGTTGGCGGGACCACAGATACGCAGTATTTT

size: NA
J: TRBJ2-1
D: NA
V: TRBV28
CDR3: CASSLGGANEQFF
DNA: TGTGCCAGCAGTTTGGGGGGGGCGAATGAGCAGTTCTTC

size: NA
J: TRBJ1-1
D: TRBD1
V: TRBV19
CDR3: CASAQGVNTEAFF
DNA: TGTGCCAGTGCACAGGGGGTGAACACTGAAGCTTTCTTT

size: NA
J: TRBJ2-7
D: NA
V: TRBV18
CDR3: CASSPAGDHEQYF
DNA: TGTGCCAGCTCACCTGCAGGGGATCACGAGCAGTACTTC

size: NA
J: TRBJ2-2
D: NA
V: TRBV6-2/TRBV6-3
CDR3: CASSYSTEGGSGELFF
DNA: TGTGCCAGCAGTTACTCGACTGAAGGGGGGTCCGGGGAGCTGTTTTTT

size: once
J: TRBJ2-1
D: TRBD2
V: TRBV2
CDR3: CASSEEWLAGNEQFF
DNA: TGTGCCAGCAGTGAAGAATGGCTAGCGGGAAATGAGCAGTTCTTC

size: NA
J: TRBJ1-1
D: NA
V: TRBV19
CDR3: CASSQQDLNTEAFF
DNA: TGTGCCAGTAGCCAACAGGACTTGAACACTGAAGCTTTCTTT

size: NA
J: TRBJ1-1
D: NA
V: TRBV11-3
CDR3: CASSLESSHDSPEAFF
DNA: TGTGCCAGCAGCTTAGAATCCTCTCATGACAGTCCTGAAGCTTTCTTT

size: NA
J: TRBJ1-1
D: NA
V: TRBV19
CDR3: CASSIALNTEAFF
DNA: TGTGCCAGTAGTATAGCTCTGAACACTGAAGCTTTCTTT

size: NA
J: TRBJ1-6
D: NA
V: TRBV12-5
CDR3: CASGLTRMQGVINSPLHF
DNA: TGTGCTAGTGGTTTGACACGCATGCAGGGAGTGATAAATTCACCCCTCCACTTT

size: NA
J: TRBJ1-2
D: TRBD1
V: TRBV27
CDR3: CASRSLRDRAYGYTF
DNA: TGTGCCAGCAGAAGTTTAAGGGACAGGGCATATGGCTACACCTTC

size: NA
J: TRBJ2-7
D: NA
V: TRBV7-3
CDR3: CASSQTGGYEQYF
DNA: TGTGCCAGCAGCCAAACCGGGGGCTACGAGCAGTACTTC

size: NA
J: TRBJ1-6
D: NA
V: TRBV19
CDR3: CASSWGSSGPLHF
DNA: TGTGCCAGTAGTTGGGGGAGTAGTGGACCCCTCCACTTT

size: NA
J: TRBJ2-3
D: NA
V: TRBV9
CDR3: CASSVRGSTDTQYF
DNA: TGTGCCAGCAGCGTCCGGGGGAGCACAGATACGCAGTATTTT

size: few
J: TRBJ1-1
D: NA
V: TRBV2
CDR3: CASKMWNTEAFF
DNA: TGTGCCAGCAAAATGTGGAACACTGAAGCTTTCTTT

size: NA
J: TRBJ2-7
D: TRBD2
V: TRBV27
CDR3: CASSWGTRSSYEQYF
DNA: TGTGCCAGCAGTTGGGGGACTAGGAGCTCCTACGAGCAGTACTTC

size: NA
J: TRBJ2-7
D: NA
V: TRBV6-5
CDR3: CASSYEGGTYEQYF
DNA: TGTGCCAGCAGTTACGAGGGGGGTACCTACGAGCAGTACTTC

size: NA
J: TRBJ1-3
D: NA
V: TRBV19
CDR3: CASRGVDNTIYF
DNA: TGTGCCAGTAGAGGGGTAGACAACACCATATATTTT

size: NA
J: TRBJ1-2
D: TRBD1
V: TRBV14
CDR3: CASSWGTADYGYTF
DNA: TGTGCCAGCAGCTGGGGGACAGCTGACTATGGCTACACCTTC

size: NA
J: TRBJ1-5
D: NA
V: TRBV2
CDR3: CASSESGSEQPQHF
DNA: TGTGCCAGCAGTGAATCGGGTTCCGAGCAGCCCCAGCATTTT

size: NA
J: TRBJ1-1
D: NA
V: TRBV4-3
CDR3: CASSQDEAEITEAFF
DNA: TGCGCCAGCAGCCAAGATGAGGCGGAGATAACTGAAGCTTTCTTT

size: NA
J: TRBJ2-2
D: TRBD2
V: TRBV5-1
CDR3: CASSLLAGGPGDTGELFF
DNA: TGCGCCAGCAGCTTGCTAGCGGGAGGGCCCGGCGACACCGGGGAGCTGTTTTTT